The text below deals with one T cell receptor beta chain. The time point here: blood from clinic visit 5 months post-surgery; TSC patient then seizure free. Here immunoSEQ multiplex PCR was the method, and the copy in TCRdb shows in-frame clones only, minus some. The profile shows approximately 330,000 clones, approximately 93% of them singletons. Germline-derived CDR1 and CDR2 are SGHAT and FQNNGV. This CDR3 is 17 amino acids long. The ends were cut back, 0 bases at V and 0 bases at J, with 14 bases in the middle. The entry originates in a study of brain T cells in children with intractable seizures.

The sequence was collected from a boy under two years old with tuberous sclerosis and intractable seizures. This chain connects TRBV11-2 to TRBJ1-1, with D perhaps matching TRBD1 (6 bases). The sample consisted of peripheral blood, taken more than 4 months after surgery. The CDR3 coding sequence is TGTGCCAGCAGCTTAGATCAGGCAGGGGATCTGAACACTGAAGCTTTCTTT. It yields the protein CASSLDQAGDLNTEAFF.